This T cell receptor beta chain was identified during a study of blood T cell repertoires in COVID-19. As for the study in general: Both acute and convalescent COVID-19 samples were obtained from the United States, Italy and Spain. T cells, B-cell-depleted T cells, or PBMCs supplied cDNA or gDNA.

This CDR3 has 14 amino acids. CDR1 MNHEY and CDR2 SVGAGI come from the germline V gene. The germline V and J ends were trimmed by 6 bases and 5 bases, with 13 bases remaining between them. The Seattle patients joined while their infection was active and were tracked longitudinally afterward. Only in-frame clones appear in the TCRdb table, and some are missing; sequencing was by immunoSEQ multiplex PCR. The sample yields under 250,000 clones, about 88% seen once. Sample: peripheral blood. The J gene is TRBJ1-4, the V gene TRBV6-5; D is unresolved. This clonotype was sampled from a man aged 50-60 years with COVID-19, enrolled during active disease. The CDR3 DNA reads TGTGCCAGCAGCTCCTCGATCCGGAATGAAAAACTGTTTTTT. Translated, it gives CASSSSIRNEKLFF.